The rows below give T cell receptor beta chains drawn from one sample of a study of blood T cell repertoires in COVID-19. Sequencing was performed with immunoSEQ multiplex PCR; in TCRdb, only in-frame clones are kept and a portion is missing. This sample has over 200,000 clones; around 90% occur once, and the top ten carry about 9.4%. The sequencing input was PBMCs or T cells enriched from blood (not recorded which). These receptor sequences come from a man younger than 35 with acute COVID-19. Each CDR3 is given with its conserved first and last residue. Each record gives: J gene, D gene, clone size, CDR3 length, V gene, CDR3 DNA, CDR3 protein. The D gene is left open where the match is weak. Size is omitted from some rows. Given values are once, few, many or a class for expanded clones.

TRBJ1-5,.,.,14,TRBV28,TGTGCCAGCAGTTTGGGTCGGGAGGATCAGCCCCAGCATTTT,CASSLGREDQPQHF
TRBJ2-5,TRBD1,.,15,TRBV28,TGTGCCAGCCTCGACAGACAGGGGCCCCAAGAGACCCAGTACTTC,CASLDRQGPQETQYF
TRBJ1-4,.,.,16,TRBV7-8,TGTGCCAGCAGCTTAGGCAGGGTGTTGGGTAATGAAAAACTGTTTTTT,CASSLGRVLGNEKLFF
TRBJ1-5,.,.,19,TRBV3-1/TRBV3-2,TGTGCCAGCAGCCCCTCCTTCCTGGAGGGACTGTGGACCAATCAGCCCCAGCATTTT,CASSPSFLEGLWTNQPQHF
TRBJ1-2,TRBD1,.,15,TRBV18,TGTGCCAGCTCACCAATGGGACAGGGGGGGAATGGCTACACCTTC,CASSPMGQGGNGYTF
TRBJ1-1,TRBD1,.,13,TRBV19,TGTGCCAGTAGTACCGACCAGGGGGCAGGGGCTTTCTTT,CASSTDQGAGAFF
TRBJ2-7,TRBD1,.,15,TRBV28,TGTGCCAGCAGTTCCTCCGGGACAGGGGGCTACGAGCAGTACTTC,CASSSSGTGGYEQYF
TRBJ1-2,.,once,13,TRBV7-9,TGTGCCAGCAGACCTGGTACAATCTATGGCTACACCTTC,CASRPGTIYGYTF
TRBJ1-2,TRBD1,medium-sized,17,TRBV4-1,TGCGCCAGCAGCCAAGATTGGGGGACAGGGGGTGCGGATGGCTACACCTTC,CASSQDWGTGGADGYTF
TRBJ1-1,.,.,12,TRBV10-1,TGCGCCAGCAGCAGAGGCCAGGGCGAAGCTTTCTTT,CASSRGQGEAFF
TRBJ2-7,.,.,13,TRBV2,TGTGCCAGCAGTGAAGATAGGCTAGCGAGGCAGTACTTC,CASSEDRLARQYF
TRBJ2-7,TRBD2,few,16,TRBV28,TGTGCCAGCAGTCAACTGGGACTAGCGGGAGGGTACGAGCAGTACTTC,CASSQLGLAGGYEQYF
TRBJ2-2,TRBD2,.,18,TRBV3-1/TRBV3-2,TGTGCCAGCAGCCAAGAAGCCCTAGCGGGAGGTAACACCGGGGAGCTGTTTTTT,CASSQEALAGGNTGELFF
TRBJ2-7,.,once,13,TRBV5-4,TGTGCCAGCAGCCACGGACAGATCTACGAGCAGTACTTC,CASSHGQIYEQYF
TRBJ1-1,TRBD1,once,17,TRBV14,TGTGCCAGCAGCCTACCGGGACAGGGCTTCTTGAACACTGAAGCTTTCTTT,CASSLPGQGFLNTEAFF
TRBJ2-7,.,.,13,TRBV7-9,TGTGCCAGCAGTCCGACTAGTTCCTACGAGCAGTACTTC,CASSPTSSYEQYF
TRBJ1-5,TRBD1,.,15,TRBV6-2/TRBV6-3,TGTGCCAGCAGTTCCGGGACAGGGGGGTATCAGCCCCAGCATTTT,CASSSGTGGYQPQHF
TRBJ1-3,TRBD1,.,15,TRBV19,TGTGCCAGTAGTACCGGGACAGGGGTAGGAAACACCATATATTTT,CASSTGTGVGNTIYF
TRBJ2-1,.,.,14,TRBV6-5,TGTGCCAGCACCTTAAATGGGTGGGCCAATGAGCAGTTCTTC,CASTLNGWANEQFF
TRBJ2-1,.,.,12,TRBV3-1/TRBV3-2,TGTGCCAGCAGGCGGGGTAACAATGAGCAGTTCTTC,CASRRGNNEQFF
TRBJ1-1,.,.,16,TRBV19,TGTGCCAGTAGTATTATTCTAGGACAGAGAAACACTGAAGCTTTCTTT,CASSIILGQRNTEAFF
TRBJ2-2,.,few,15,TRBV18,TGTGCCAGCTCAGACAGGGAGGTTGGCACCGGGGAGCTGTTTTTT,CASSDREVGTGELFF
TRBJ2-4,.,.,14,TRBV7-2,TGTGCCAGCAGCCCAGGGGCAACAAAAAACATTCAGTACTTC,CASSPGATKNIQYF
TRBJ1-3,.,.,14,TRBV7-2,TGTGCCAGCAGCTTCTTCGGGGCTGGAAACACCATATATTTT,CASSFFGAGNTIYF
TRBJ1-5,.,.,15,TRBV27,TGTGCCAGCAGTTTATACGCAAACACGGGTCAGCCCCAGCATTTT,CASSLYANTGQPQHF
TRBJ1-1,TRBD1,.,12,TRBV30,TGTGCCTGGAGCGAACTAGGACAGGGACCTTTCTTT,CAWSELGQGPFF
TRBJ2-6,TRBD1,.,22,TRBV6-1,TGTGCCAGCAGCGAAGAATGGGAAGGAAGGACAGGGTTTTTTTCTGGGGCCAACGTCCTGACTTTC,CASSEEWEGRTGFFSGANVLTF